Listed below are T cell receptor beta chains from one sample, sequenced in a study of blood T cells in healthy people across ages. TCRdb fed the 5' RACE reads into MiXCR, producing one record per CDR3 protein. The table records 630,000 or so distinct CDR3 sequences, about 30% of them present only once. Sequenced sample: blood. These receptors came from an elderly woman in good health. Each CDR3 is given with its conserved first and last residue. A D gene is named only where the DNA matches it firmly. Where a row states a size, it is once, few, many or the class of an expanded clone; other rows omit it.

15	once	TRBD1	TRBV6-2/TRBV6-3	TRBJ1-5	TGTGCCAGCAGGAGGACAGGGGCAGTAAATCAGCCCCAGCATTTT	CASRRTGAVNQPQHF
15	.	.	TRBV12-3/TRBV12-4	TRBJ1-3	TGTGCCTGCAGTTTAGGCAGGGTCTCTGGAAACACCATATATTTT	CACSLGRVSGNTIYF
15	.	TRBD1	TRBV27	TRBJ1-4	TGTGCCAGCGACACCCCCGGGACAGGGGTTGAAAAACTGTTTTTT	CASDTPGTGVEKLFF
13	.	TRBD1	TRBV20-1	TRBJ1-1	TGCAGTGCTCAGAGGCCCACAGGGGTGGAAGCTTTCTTT	CSAQRPTGVEAFF
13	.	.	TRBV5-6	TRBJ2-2	TGTGCCAGCAGCTTGAGGTTTACCGGGGAGCTGTTTTTT	CASSLRFTGELFF
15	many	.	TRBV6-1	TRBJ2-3	TGTGCCAGCAGGCGGGCCGGCTACCGCACAGATACGCAGTATTTT	CASRRAGYRTDTQYF
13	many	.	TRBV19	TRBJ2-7	TGTGCCAGTAGTATAGGCAGACCCTACGAGCAGTACTTC	CASSIGRPYEQYF
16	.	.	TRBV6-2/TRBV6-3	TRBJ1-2	TGTGTCAGCAGTTACAGAGCCTCCCCTCCAAACTATGGCTACACCTTC	CVSSYRASPPNYGYTF
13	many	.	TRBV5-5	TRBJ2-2	TGTGCCAGCAGTTTTATGGACACCGGGGAGCTGTTTTTT	CASSFMDTGELFF
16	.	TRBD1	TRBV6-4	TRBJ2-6	TGTGCCAGCAGTGGGACAGGGGGCGCTGGGGCCAACGTCCTGACTTTC	CASSGTGGAGANVLTF
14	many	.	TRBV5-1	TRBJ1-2	TGCGCCAGCAGCTTGGAAAGCGTAAACTATGGCTACACCTTC	CASSLESVNYGYTF
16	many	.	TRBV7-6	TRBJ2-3	TGTGCCAGCAGTGCCACGGGGCGGACTAGCACAGATACGCAGTATTTT	CASSATGRTSTDTQYF
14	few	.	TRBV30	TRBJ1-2	TGTGCCTGGACCCAGACCCGGGTGAACGCTGGCTACACCTTC	CAWTQTRVNAGYTF
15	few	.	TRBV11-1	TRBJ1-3	TGTGCCAGCAGCTCGCTAGCGTCATCTGGAAACACCATATATTTT	CASSSLASSGNTIYF
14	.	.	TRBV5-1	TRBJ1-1	TGCGCCAGCAGCCAGGACCAGTCCCCGACTGAAGCTTTCTTT	CASSQDQSPTEAFF
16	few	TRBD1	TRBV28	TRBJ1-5	TGTGCCAGCAGTCCCCCAACAGGGGGATCCCTTTCGCCCCAGCATTTT	CASSPPTGGSLSPQHF
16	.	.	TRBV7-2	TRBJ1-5	TGTGCCAGCAGCTTAGGATTGGGGTGGTACAATCAGCCCCAGCATTTT	CASSLGLGWYNQPQHF
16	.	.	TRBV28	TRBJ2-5	TGTGCCGGCAGTGGTTCAGGAAGGGGAGTCGGAGAGACCCAGTACTTC	CAGSGSGRGVGETQYF
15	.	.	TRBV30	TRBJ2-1	TGTGCCCCCCCCACGGTTGAGTTGGCGTCCAATGAGCAGTTCTTC	CAPPTVELASNEQFF
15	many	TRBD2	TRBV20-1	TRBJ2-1	TGCAGTGCTAGAGACGGGACTAGCGGGAACAATGAGCAGTTCTTC	CSARDGTSGNNEQFF
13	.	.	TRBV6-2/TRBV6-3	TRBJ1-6	TGTGCCAGCAACCAAATACCTGGTCCACCCCTCCACTTT	CASNQIPGPPLHF
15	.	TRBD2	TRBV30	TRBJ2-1	TGTGCCTGGAGTATAAGCGGGAGCTGGAACAATGAGCAGTTCTTC	CAWSISGSWNNEQFF
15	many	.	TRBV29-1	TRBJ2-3	TGCAGCGTTGAAGAAGGAAACCCCAGCACAGATACGCAGTATTTT	CSVEEGNPSTDTQYF
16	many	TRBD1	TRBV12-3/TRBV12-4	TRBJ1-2	TGTGCCAGCAGCCTGGGACAGGGGGCGCAGTCCTATGGCTACACCTTC	CASSLGQGAQSYGYTF
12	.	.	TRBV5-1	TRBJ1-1	TGCGCCAGCTCGGAGGGGGTCGCTGAAGCTTTCTTT	CASSEGVAEAFF
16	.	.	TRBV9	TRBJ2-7	TGTGCCAGCAGCGTAGGTACGGGGGCGCCGTCCTACGAGCAGTACTTC	CASSVGTGAPSYEQYF
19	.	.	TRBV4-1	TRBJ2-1	TGCGCCAGCAGCCAAGCCCATATTTCCGGAAGGGGCCCCTACAATGAGCAGTTCTTC	CASSQAHISGRGPYNEQFF
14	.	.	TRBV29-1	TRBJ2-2	TGCAGCGCTGGGGGGCGTTCGAACACCGGGGAGCTGTTTTTT	CSAGGRSNTGELFF
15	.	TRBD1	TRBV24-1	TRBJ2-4	TGTGCCACCAGTGACCCCGGGACAGGGGGAGACATTCAGTACTTC	CATSDPGTGGDIQYF
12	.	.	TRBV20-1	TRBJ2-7	TGCAGTGCTAGAAAACAGAGTTACGAGCAGTACTTC	CSARKQSYEQYF
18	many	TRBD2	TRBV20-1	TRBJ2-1	TGCAGTGCTAGAGGACTAGCGGGGAGATCCCCTCAATACAATGAGCAGTTCTTC	CSARGLAGRSPQYNEQFF
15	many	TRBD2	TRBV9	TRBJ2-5	TGTGCCAGCAGCCCGACCGGGACTAACAAAGAGACCCAGTACTTC	CASSPTGTNKETQYF
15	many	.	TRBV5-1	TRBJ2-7	TGCGCCAGCAGCCAGACCAAGGGTGTTGTCAACGAGCAGTACTTC	CASSQTKGVVNEQYF
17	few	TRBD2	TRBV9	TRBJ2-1	TGTGCCAGCAGCCCTCACGGGTCTAGCGGGGGGGCAGGCGAGCAGTTCTTC	CASSPHGSSGGAGEQFF
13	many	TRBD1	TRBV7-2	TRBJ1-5	TGTGCCAGCAACAGGGGGGGGAATCAGCCCCAGCATTTT	CASNRGGNQPQHF
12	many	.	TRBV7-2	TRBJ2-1	TGTGCCAGCAGCTTATTAGGGATTGAGCAGTTCTTC	CASSLLGIEQFF
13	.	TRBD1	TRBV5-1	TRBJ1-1	TGCGCCAGCGACGCGACAGGGATGACTGAAGCTTTCTTT	CASDATGMTEAFF
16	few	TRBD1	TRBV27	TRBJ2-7	TGTGCCAGCAGTTTTGCCGGGACAGGGCTTTCCTACGAGCAGTACTTC	CASSFAGTGLSYEQYF
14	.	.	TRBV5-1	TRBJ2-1	TGCGCCGGCAGCACTAGTACAGGGCACCGCGAGCAGTTCTTC	CAGSTSTGHREQFF
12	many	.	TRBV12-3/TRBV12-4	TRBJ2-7	TGTGCCAGCAGTCCGACTTGGCACGAGCAGTACTTC	CASSPTWHEQYF
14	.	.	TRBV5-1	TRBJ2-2	TGCGCCAGCAGCTTGGAAACAGGGACCGGGGAGCTGTTTTTT	CASSLETGTGELFF
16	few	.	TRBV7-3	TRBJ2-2	TGTGCCAGCAGCTTAGCCAGGGGGGATATTACCGGGGAGCTGTTTTTT	CASSLARGDITGELFF
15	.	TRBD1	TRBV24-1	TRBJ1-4	TGTGCCACCAGTGATTCCAGGACAGGGGAGGAAAAACTGTTTTTT	CATSDSRTGEEKLFF
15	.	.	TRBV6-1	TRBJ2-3	TGTGCCAGCAGTGACGATAGCCCTAGCACAGATACGCAGTATTTT	CASSDDSPSTDTQYF
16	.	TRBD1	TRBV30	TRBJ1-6	TGTGCCCGGAGCTCTCTCGACAGGGGGGGATATTCACCCCTCCACTTT	CARSSLDRGGYSPLHF
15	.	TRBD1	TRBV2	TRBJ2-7	TGTGCCAGCCTCCCTCCGGGACAGGGTCCCTACGAGCAGTACTTC	CASLPPGQGPYEQYF
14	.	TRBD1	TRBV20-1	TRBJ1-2	TGCAGTGCTAGGGAGAGGGGGCGTGACTATGGCTACACCTTC	CSARERGRDYGYTF